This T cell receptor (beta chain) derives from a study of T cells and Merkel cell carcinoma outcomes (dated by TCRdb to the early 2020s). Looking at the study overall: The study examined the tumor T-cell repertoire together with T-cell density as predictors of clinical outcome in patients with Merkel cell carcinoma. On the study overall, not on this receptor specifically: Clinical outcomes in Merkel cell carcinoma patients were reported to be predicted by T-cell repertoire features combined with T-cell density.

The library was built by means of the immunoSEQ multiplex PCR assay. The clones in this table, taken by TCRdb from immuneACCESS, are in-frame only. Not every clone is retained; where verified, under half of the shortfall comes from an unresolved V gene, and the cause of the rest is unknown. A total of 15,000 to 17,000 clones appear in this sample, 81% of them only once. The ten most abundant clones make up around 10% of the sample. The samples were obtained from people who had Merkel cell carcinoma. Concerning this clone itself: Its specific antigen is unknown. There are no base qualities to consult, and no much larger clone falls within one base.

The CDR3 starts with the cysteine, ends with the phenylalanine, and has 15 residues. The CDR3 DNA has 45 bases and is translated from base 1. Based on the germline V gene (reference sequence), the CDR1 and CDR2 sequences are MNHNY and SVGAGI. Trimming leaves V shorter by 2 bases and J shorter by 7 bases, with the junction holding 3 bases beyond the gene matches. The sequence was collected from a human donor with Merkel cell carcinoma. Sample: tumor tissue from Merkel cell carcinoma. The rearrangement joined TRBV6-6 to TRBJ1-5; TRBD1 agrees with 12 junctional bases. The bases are TGTGCCAGCAGTTACACCGGGACAGGGGGCCAGCCCCAGCATTTT. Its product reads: CASSYTGTGGQPQHF.